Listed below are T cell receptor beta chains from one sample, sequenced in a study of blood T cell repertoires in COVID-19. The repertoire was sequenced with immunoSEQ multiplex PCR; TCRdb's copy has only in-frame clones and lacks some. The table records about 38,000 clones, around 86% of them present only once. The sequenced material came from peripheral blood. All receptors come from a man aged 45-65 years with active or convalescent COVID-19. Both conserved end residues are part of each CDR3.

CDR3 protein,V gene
CASSPWTGILSSYNEQFF,TRBV7-3
CASSTQGGTSGEEQETQYF,TRBV9
CASSIRGGLGGELFF,TRBV19
CASSSDWTGGEKLFF,TRBV11-1
CASSLAGTSGSWGFHNEQFF,TRBV5-8
CASSHQRGTYETQYF,TRBV6-6
CASSQGQGGSPLHF,TRBV3-1/TRBV3-2
CASSVDRDETQYF,TRBV2
CASSYPPNLPGTDNTGELFF,TRBV6-8
CASSPEAVGNEQFF,TRBV7-3
CASTLQAEANTGELFF,TRBV7-2
CASSLFSSAGQETQYF,TRBV5-1
CASSFLDSNQPQHF,TRBV28
CASSYSYTGELFF,TRBV6-2/TRBV6-3
CASMAGGLNTEAFF,TRBV19
CASREASRRAQPQHF,TRBV28
CASSLIGSGSPTDTQYF,TRBV7-3
CASSQAGVVGETQYF,TRBV3-1/TRBV3-2
CASSAGGTSGANVLTF,TRBV6-4
CASSPRGTSISTGELFF,TRBV18
CASSQDLNGARHF,TRBV3-1/TRBV3-2
CASSSNPGSNGYTF,TRBV3-1/TRBV3-2
CASSLGDTRAEKLFF,TRBV5-1
CASSPRGTRSYNEQFF,TRBV6-6
CASSPAAVSGANVLTF,TRBV7-6
CASSFSGLYGYTF,TRBV12-3/TRBV12-4
CASGQSPGNTIYF,TRBV19
CASTVGGTSTDTQYF,TRBV18
CASSKEIAGILSGANVLTF,TRBV21-1
CASSYSGATGELFF,TRBV6-5
CASSQEGRDYNEQFF,TRBV4-1
CASSLEGFRYGYTF,TRBV5-1
CASTSGGRQTQYF,TRBV27
CASSFNSDTQYF,TRBV5-1
CASSLAGHSTDTQYF,TRBV5-1
CASSPRTGWAEAFF,TRBV19
CASSLKGPGELFF,TRBV5-1
CASSLVQGTKDEQFF,TRBV4-2
CASSSQGGKNTDTQYF,TRBV6-6
CASSLDSDTEAFF,TRBV7-9
CAWTGLAGHNEQFF,TRBV30
CASSLDIGGGTDTQYF,TRBV11-2
CASSQSTGRQPQHF,TRBV23-1
CASSDYPHLPGQTIRNYGYTF,TRBV6-4
CASSRTGYEQYF,TRBV28
CASSQGRGDSVSYF,TRBV3-1/TRBV3-2
CATSDRGTGGNEQFF,TRBV24-1
CASRRDRATDTQYF,TRBV7-9
CASSPPGTKNIQYF,TRBV19
CASSPLTSGSYNEQFF,TRBV5-4
CASSPQAASSGRVREQYF,TRBV11-2
CASSQEAGRGLGYTF,TRBV14
CASSVGQISGNTIYF,TRBV2
CASRQGPNQPQHF,TRBV10-2
CASSLLTQEMGRVWEQYF,TRBV5-1